The 4 T cell receptor beta chains listed next were all sequenced from one sample in a study of OX40 agonist ivuxolimab in advanced cancers. The table came from immunoSEQ multiplex PCR; TCRdb's copy has only in-frame clones and leaves some out. The sample contains 30,000 to 50,000 clones, approximately 90% of which appear only once. The source material was CD4+ or CD8+ T cells sorted from blood, sampled in a trial of the OX40 agonist ivuxolimab. Source of these receptors: an adult with an advanced solid tumor such as melanoma, head and neck, liver or kidney cancer.

The chain links TRBV5-1 to TRBJ2-3; 14 nucleotides agree with TRBD2. This CDR3 is built from 19 residues. Per germline, CDR1 SGHRS and CDR2 YFSETQ. V lost 3 bases to trimming and J lost 2 bases; unmatched junction nucleotides: 11. CDR3 amino acids: CASSYRTSGGLYHTDTQYF. The CDR3 nucleotides read TGCGCCAGCAGCTACCGGACTAGCGGGGGGCTCTACCACACAGATACGCAGTATTTT.

The gene calls are TRBV6-1 and TRBJ1-1, with 8 bases that match TRBD1. CDR3 length: 13 residues. V was pared by 10 bases and J by 5 bases, with 9 bases of the junction left unmatched. Germline assignment: CDR1 MNHNS and CDR2 SASEGT. CDR3 nucleotide sequence: TGTGCCATCCAGGGGGCCAGGGGGACTGAAGCTTTCTTT. Its protein is CAIQGARGTEAFF.

The chain recombines TRBV5-4 with TRBJ2-5; D perhaps matches TRBD1 (6 bases). This CDR3 region has 15 residues. Trimming took 5 bases from V and 5 from J, leaving 19 bases between them. The germline V gene encodes CDR1 SGHNT and CDR2 YYREEE (reference sequence). CDR3 sequence: CASRIFRQDVETQYF. As DNA, the CDR3 is TGTGCCAGCAGGATATTCAGACAGGACGTGGAGACCCAGTACTTC.

The chain carries TRBV25-1 and TRBJ2-3; 7 bases match TRBD2. This CDR3 spans 16 amino acids. The ends lost 2 bases at V and 5 bases at J; junction bases unmatched: 10. The germline gives CDR1 MGHDK, CDR2 SYGVNS. For the CDR3, the DNA is TGTGCCAGCAGTGAAGCTTTGGGGGGGGATATAGATACGCAGTATTTT. Translated, it gives CASSEALGGDIDTQYF.